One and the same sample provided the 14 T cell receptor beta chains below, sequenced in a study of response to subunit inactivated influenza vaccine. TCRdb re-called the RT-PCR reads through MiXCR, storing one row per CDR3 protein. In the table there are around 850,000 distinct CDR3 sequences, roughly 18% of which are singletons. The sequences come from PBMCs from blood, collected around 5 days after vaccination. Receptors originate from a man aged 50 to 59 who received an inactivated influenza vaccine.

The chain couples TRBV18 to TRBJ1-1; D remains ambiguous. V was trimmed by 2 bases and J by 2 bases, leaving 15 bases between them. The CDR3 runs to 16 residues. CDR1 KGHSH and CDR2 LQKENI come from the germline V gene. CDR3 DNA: TGTGCCAGCTCACCAATGAGCCTTACAGTTAACACTGAAGCTTTCTTT. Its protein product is CASSPMSLTVNTEAFF.

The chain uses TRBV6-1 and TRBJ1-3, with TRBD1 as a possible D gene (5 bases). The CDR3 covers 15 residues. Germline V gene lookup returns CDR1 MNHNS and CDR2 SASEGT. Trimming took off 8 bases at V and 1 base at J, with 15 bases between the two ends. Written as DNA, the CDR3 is TGTGCCAGCTCAGGTCGGGGCCGGTCTGGAAACACCATATATTTT. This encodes CASSGRGRSGNTIYF.

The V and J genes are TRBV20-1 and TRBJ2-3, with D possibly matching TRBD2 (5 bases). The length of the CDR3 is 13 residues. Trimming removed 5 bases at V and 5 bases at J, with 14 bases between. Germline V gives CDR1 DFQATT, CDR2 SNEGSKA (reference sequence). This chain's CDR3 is CSASEGFKDTQYF. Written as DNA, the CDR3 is TGCAGTGCTTCAGAGGGATTCAAAGATACGCAGTATTTT.

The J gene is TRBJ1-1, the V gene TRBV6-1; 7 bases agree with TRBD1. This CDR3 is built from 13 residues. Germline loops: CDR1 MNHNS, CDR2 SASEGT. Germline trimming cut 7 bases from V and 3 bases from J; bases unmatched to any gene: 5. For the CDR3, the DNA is TGTGCCAGCAACCCTGACAGGGACACTGAAGCTTTCTTT. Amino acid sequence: CASNPDRDTEAFF.

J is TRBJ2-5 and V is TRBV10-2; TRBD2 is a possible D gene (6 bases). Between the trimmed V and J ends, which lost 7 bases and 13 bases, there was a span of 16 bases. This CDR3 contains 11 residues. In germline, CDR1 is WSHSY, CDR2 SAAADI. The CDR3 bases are TGCGCCAGCATCGGAGGGCGGGAACTGTACTTC. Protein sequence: CASIGGRELYF.

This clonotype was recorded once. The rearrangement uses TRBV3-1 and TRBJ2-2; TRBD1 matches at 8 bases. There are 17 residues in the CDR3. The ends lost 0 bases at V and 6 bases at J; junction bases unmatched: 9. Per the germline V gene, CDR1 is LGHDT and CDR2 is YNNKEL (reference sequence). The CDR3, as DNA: TGTGCCAGCAGCCAAGAACTACCAGGGGGCCGCGCCGGGGAGCTGTTTTTT. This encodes CASSQELPGGRAGELFF.

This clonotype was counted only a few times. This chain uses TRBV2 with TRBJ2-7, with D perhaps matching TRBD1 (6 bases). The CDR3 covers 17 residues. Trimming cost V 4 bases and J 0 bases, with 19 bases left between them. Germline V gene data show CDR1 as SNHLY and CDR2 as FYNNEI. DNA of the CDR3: TGTGCCAGCAGTGCCGTGCAGGGGTCCATGGTCTCCTACGAGCAGTACTTC. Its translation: CASSAVQGSMVSYEQYF.

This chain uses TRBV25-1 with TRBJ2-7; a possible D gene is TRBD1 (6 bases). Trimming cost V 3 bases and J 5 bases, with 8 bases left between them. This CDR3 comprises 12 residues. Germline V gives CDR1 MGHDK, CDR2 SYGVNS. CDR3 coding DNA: TGTGCCAGCAGTGAGCAGGGGAACGAGCAGTACTTC. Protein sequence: CASSEQGNEQYF.

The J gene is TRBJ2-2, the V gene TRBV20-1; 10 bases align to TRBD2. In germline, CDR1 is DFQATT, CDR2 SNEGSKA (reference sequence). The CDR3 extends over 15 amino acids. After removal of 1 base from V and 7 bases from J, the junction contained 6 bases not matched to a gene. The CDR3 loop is CSARVLAGTVGELFF. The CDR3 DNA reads TGCAGTGCTAGAGTACTAGCGGGAACAGTCGGGGAGCTGTTTTTT.

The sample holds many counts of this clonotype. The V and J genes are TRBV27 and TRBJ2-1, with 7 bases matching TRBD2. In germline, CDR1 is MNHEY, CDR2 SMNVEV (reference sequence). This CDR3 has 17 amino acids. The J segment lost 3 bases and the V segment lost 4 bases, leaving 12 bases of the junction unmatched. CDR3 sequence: CASSSDSGASGYNEQFF. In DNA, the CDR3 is TGTGCCAGCAGTTCCGATTCGGGCGCTAGCGGCTACAATGAGCAGTTCTTC.

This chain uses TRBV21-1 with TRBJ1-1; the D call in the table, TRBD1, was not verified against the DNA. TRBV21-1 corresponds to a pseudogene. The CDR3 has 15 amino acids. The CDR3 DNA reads TGTGCCAGCAGCAATCCAGGGGGAGGGAACACTGAAGCTTTCTTT. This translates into CASSNPGGGNTEAFF.

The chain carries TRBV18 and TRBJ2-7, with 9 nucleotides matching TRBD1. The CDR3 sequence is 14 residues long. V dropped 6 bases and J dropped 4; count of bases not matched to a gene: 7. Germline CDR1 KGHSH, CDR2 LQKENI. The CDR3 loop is CASSGGTGPYEQYF. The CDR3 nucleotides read TGTGCCAGCTCTGGAGGGACAGGGCCTTACGAGCAGTACTTC.

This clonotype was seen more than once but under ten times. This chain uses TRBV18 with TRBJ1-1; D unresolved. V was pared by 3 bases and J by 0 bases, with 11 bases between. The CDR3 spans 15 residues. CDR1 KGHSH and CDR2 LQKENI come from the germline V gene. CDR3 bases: TGTGCCAGCTCACCCCGAAGCTTAATGAACACTGAAGCTTTCTTT. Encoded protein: CASSPRSLMNTEAFF.

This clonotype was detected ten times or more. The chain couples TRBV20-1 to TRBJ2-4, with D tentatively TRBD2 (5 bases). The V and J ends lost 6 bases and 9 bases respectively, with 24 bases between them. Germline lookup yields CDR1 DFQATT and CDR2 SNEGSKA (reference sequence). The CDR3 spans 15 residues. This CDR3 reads CSASLEGSINGIQYF. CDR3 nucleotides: TGCAGTGCCTCCCTAGAGGGTTCGATTAACGGCATTCAGTACTTC.